This T cell receptor beta chain was observed in a study of blood T cell repertoires in COVID-19. Study summary: The United States, Italy and Spain were the sources of the acute and convalescent COVID-19 samples.

The CDR3 extends over 16 amino acids. After removal of 4 bases from V and 3 bases from J, the junction contained 7 bases not matched to a gene. CDR1 SGHRS and CDR2 YFSETQ come from the germline V gene. Authors' data handling: By means of reference gene primer amplification, nucleated cell counts were estimated. Repertoires were generated with immunoSEQ multiplex PCR, while TCRdb's copy carries only in-frame clones and drops some. For V, J and clone size, that table is used; D and trimming come from the DNA. The sample records about 110,000 clones, more than 70% being singletons. Sequencing was performed on peripheral blood. The gene calls are TRBV5-1 and TRBJ2-5, with TRBD2 identical over 12 bases. This receptor was taken from a man between 40 and 49 years old with active or convalescent COVID-19. The DNA for the CDR3 is TGCGCCAGCAGCCGGGGCTCTAGCGGGAGGGAAGAGACCCAGTACTTC. As protein: CASSRGSSGREETQYF.